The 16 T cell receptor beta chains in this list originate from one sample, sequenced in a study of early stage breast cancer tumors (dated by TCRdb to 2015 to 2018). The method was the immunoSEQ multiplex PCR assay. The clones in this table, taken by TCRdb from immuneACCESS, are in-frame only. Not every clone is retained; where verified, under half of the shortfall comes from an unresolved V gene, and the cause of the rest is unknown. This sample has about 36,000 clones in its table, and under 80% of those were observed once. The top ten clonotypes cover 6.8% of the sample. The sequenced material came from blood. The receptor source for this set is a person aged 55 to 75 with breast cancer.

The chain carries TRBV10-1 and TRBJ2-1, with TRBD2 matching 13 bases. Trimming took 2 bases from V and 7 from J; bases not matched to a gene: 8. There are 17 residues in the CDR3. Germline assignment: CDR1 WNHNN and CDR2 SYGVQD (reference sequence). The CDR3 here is CASSEVTSGRGRNEQFF. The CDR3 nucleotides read TGCGCCAGCAGTGAGGTCACTAGCGGGAGGGGGAGGAATGAGCAGTTCTTC.

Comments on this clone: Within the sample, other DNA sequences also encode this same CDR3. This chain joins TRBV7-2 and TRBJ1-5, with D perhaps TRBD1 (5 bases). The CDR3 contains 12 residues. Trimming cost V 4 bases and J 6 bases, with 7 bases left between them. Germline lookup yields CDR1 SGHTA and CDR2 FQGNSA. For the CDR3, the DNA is TGTGCCAGCAGCTCGGGACTTCAGCCCCAGCATTTT. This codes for CASSSGLQPQHF.

The CDR3 nucleotides read TGTGCCAGCAGTTTATCGCGGACAGGGGGTATCGTAGGGCAGTACTTC. Its translation: CASSLSRTGGIVGQYF. The chain is built from TRBV27 and TRBJ2-7, with 10 bases matching TRBD1. The junction had 11 bases not matched to a gene; V was cut back by 0 bases and J by 9 bases. The germline V gene has CDR1 MNHEY and CDR2 SMNVEV (reference sequence). The CDR3 runs 16 residues.

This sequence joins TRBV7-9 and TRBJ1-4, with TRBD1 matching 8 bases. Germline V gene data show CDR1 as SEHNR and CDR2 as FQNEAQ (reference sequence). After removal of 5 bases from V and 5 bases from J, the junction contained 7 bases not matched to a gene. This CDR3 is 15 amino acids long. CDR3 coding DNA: TGTGCCAGCAGCCCCCCACGACAGGGGAATGAAAAACTGTTTTTT. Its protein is CASSPPRQGNEKLFF.

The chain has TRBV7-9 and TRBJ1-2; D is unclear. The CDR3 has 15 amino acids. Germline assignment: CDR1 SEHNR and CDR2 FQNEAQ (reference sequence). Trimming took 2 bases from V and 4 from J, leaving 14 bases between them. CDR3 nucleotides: TGTGCCAGCAGCTTACCTCCTTTCGGCTTCTATGGCTACACCTTC. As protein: CASSLPPFGFYGYTF.

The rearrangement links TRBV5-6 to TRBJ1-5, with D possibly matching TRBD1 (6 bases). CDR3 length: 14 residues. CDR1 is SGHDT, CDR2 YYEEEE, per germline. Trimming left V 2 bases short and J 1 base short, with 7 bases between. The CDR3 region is CASSFGTSNQPQHF. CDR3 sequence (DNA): TGTGCCAGCAGCTTCGGGACAAGCAATCAGCCCCAGCATTTT.

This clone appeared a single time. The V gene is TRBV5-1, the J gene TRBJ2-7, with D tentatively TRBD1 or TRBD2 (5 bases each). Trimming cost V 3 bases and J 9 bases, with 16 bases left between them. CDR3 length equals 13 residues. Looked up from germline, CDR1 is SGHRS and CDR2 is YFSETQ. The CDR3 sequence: CASSSGTGKGQYF. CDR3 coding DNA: TGCGCCAGCAGCTCCGGGACGGGGAAGGGGCAGTACTTC. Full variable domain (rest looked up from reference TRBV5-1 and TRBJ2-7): KAGVTQTPRYLIKTRGQQVTLSCSPISGHRSVSWYQQTPGQGLQFLFEYFSETQRNKGNFPGRFSGRQFSNSRSEMNVSTLELGDSALYLCASSSGTGKGQYFGPGTRLTVT.

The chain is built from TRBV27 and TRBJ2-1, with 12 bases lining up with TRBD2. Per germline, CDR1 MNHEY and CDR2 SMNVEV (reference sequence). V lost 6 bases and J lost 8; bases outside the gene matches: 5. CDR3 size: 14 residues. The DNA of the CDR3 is TGTGCCAGCAGCGGACTAGCGGGAATCTATGAGCAGTTCTTC. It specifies CASSGLAGIYEQFF.

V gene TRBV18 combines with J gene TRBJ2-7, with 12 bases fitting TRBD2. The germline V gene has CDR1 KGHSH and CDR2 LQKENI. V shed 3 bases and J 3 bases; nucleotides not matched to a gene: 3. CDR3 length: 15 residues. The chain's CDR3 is CASSPSTSGGYEQYF. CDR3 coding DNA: TGTGCCAGCTCACCCTCGACTAGCGGGGGCTACGAGCAGTACTTC.

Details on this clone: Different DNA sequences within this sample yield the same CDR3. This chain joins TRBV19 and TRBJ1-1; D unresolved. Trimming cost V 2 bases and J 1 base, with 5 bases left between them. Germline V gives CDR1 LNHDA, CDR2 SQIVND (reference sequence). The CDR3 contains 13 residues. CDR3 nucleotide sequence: TGTGCCAGTAGTATACCCGGGAACACTGAAGCTTTCTTT. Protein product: CASSIPGNTEAFF.

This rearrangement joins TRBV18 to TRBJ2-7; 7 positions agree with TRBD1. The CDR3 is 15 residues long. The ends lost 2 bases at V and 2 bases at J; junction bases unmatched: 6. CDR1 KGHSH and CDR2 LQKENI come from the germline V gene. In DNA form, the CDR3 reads TGTGCCAGCTCACCAAGGGACAGTAAGACCTACGAGCAGTACTTC. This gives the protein CASSPRDSKTYEQYF.

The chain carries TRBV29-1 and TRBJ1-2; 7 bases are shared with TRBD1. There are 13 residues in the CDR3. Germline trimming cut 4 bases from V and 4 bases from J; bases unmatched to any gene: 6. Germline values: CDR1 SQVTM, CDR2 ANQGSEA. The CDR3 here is CSVVQTGAYGYTF. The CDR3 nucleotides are TGCAGCGTTGTTCAAACAGGGGCCTATGGCTACACCTTC.

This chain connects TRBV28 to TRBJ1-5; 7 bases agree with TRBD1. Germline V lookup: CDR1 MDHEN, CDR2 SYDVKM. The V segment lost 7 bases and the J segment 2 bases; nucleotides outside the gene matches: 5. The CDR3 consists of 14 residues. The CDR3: CASKQGFGNQPQHF. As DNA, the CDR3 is TGTGCCAGCAAACAGGGGTTCGGCAATCAGCCCCAGCATTTT.

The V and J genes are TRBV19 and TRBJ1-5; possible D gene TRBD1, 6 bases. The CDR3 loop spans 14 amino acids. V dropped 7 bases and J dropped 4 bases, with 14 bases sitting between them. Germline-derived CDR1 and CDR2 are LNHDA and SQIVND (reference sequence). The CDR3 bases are TGTGCCAGTAAAATGGAGGGGGGGAATCAGCCCCAGCATTTT. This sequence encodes CASKMEGGNQPQHF.

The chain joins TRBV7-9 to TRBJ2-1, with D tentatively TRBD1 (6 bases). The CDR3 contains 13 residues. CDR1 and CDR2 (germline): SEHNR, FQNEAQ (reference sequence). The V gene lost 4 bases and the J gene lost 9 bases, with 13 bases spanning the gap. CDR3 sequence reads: CASSSYRVIEQFF. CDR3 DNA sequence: TGTGCCAGCAGCTCATACAGGGTAATTGAGCAGTTCTTC.

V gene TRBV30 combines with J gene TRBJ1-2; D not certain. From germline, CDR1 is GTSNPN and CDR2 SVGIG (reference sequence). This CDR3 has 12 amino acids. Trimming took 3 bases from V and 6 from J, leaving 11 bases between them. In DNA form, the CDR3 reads TGTGCCTGGAGAAGGATTACTAATGGCTACACCTTC. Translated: CAWRRITNGYTF.